A few counts support the clone carrying this TCR beta chain. The antigen is not known. This entry is derived from a study of identical twins' blood T cells. Overall study findings and caveats: Even for out-of-frame TCRbeta, twins reportedly shared V gene usage much more than unrelated donors.

The donors were healthy female monozygous twins, three pairs in total. Germline CDR1 and CDR2: SQVTM and ANQGSEA. Trimming took off 1 base at V and 4 bases at J, with 5 bases between the two ends. CDR3 length: 11 residues. Under the authors' procedure: Per-library CDR3 reads ranged about 2.2 to 3.6 million; clonotypes, ~85,000 to ~550,000. TCRdb reprocessed the 5' RACE reads with MiXCR, giving one entry per CDR3 protein. These V and J calls are TCRdb output, not the study's own analysis. The repertoire holds 300,000 to 450,000 distinct CDR3 sequences, with roughly 30% as singletons. The sequencing input was PBMCs. This receptor was identified in a woman aged 18 to 55 in good health. This sequence joins TRBV29-1 and TRBJ2-7; D uncertain. In DNA, the CDR3 is TGCAGCGTTGAAGGGAGATACGAGCAGTACTTC. Amino acids: CSVEGRYEQYF.